One sample yielded the 30 T cell receptor beta chains listed below, sequenced in a study of post-analysis software for immune sequencing data. Carried by the TCR beta cDNA libraries were unique molecular identifiers. TCRdb ran MiXCR on the PCR reads and lists one entry per CDR3 protein. The sample consists of 800,000 to 950,000 distinct CDR3 sequences, roughly 50% of them appearing once. Their target antigens are unknown. Study observations and caveats: Relative to controls, patients had several TRBV segments at higher frequency, with TRBV5-6, TRBV5-1 and TRBV20-1 among these.

Specimen: blood. These receptors all stem from a girl under 18 with multiple sclerosis.

This clonotype was seen more than once but under ten times. This chain joins TRBV29-1 and TRBJ2-7; TRBD2 is a possible D gene (6 bases). CDR1 SQVTM and CDR2 ANQGSEA come from the germline V gene. The ends were cut back, 5 bases at V and 5 bases at J, with 22 bases in the middle. This CDR3 contains 15 residues. DNA of the CDR3: TGCAGCGTTATCGTCCCCGGGACTGAGACCAACGAGCAGTACTTC. Translating it yields CSVIVPGTETNEQYF.

The rearrangement joins TRBV7-9 to TRBJ1-2; TRBD1 matches 8 bases. V was clipped by 0 bases and J by 8 bases; unmatched bases: 8. The CDR3 is 15 amino acids. The germline CDR1 and CDR2 sequences are SEHNR and FQNEAQ (reference sequence). The CDR3 DNA reads TGTGCCAGCAGCTTAGCGGCAGGGGGCGCTTGGGGCTACACCTTC. It encodes CASSLAAGGAWGYTF.

The J gene is TRBJ2-1, the V gene TRBV6-5; 12 positions match TRBD2. The CDR3 has 14 residues. Germline-derived CDR1 and CDR2 are MNHEY and SVGAGI. With 7 bases clipped from V and 6 bases from J, the junction kept 4 bases outside the gene matches. The CDR3 here is CASKLAGGSNEQFF. The CDR3 DNA follows: TGTGCCAGCAAACTAGCGGGAGGTAGCAATGAGCAGTTCTTC.

The CDR3 DNA reads as TGTGCCATCGGGGGGCATTACAATGAGCAGTTCTTC. Translated: CAIGGHYNEQFF. This chain joins TRBV10-3 and TRBJ2-1, with D possibly being TRBD1 or TRBD2 (6 bases each). The germline V gene encodes CDR1 ENHRY and CDR2 SYGVKD. The CDR3 is made up of 12 amino acids. V was clipped by 8 bases and J by 4 bases, with 9 bases between them.

The chain has TRBV12-3 or TRBV12-4 and TRBJ2-7; D remains unclear. The ends were cut back, 4 bases at V and 0 bases at J, with 10 bases in the middle. CDR3 length: 14 amino acids. CDR3 bases: TGTGCCAGCAGTTGGACCGAGTCCTCCTACGAGCAGTACTTC. This codes for CASSWTESSYEQYF.

In its sample, this clonotype was seen many times. This rearrangement joins TRBV29-1 to TRBJ2-7; 9 bases align to TRBD1. V was clipped by 6 bases and J by 4 bases; unmatched bases: 1. The CDR3 spans 11 residues. Looked up from germline, CDR1 is SQVTM and CDR2 is ANQGSEA. The chain's CDR3 is CSVDRGYEQYF. The CDR3 nucleotides read TGCAGCGTGGACAGGGGTTACGAGCAGTACTTC.

The chain is built from TRBV29-1 and TRBJ1-1; no firm D call. Germline V CDR1 and CDR2: SQVTM, ANQGSEA. The ends were cut back, 2 bases at V and 3 bases at J, with 10 bases in the middle. CDR3 length equals 13 residues. The CDR3 nucleotides are TGCAGCGTTGAAAACAGCGGACACACTGAAGCTTTCTTT. Translated, it gives CSVENSGHTEAFF.

This clonotype turned up a few times. The chain employs TRBV29-1 and TRBJ1-2; 7 nucleotides line up with TRBD1. Trimming cost V 7 bases and J 4 bases; bases outside gene matches: 9. The CDR3 is made up of 13 amino acids. Germline-derived CDR1 and CDR2 are SQVTM and ANQGSEA. CDR3 nucleotides: TGCAGCGCGCAGGACAGGACATTCTATGGCTACACCTTC. It codes for CSAQDRTFYGYTF.

V gene TRBV7-2 combines with J gene TRBJ2-7; 7 bases match TRBD1. CDR3 length: 15 residues. The junction had 8 bases not matched to a gene; V was cut back by 6 bases and J by 0 bases. Germline V gives CDR1 SGHTA, CDR2 FQGNSA. DNA of the CDR3: TGTGCCAGCAGTTGGGACAGCCTAAGCTCCTACGAGCAGTACTTC. This codes for CASSWDSLSSYEQYF.

This chain uses TRBV6-1 with TRBJ2-7; 10 bases agree with TRBD1. The ends lost 6 bases at V and 3 bases at J; junction bases unmatched: 17. The CDR3 sequence is 18 residues long. CDR1 MNHNS and CDR2 SASEGT come from the germline V gene. The CDR3 is CASSHNPNRDRGFYEQYF. DNA of the CDR3: TGTGCCAGCAGCCATAACCCAAACCGGGACAGGGGATTCTACGAGCAGTACTTC.

The chain couples TRBV20-1 to TRBJ1-5; D may be TRBD1 (6 bases). Per germline, CDR1 DFQATT and CDR2 SNEGSKA (reference sequence). Trimming took off 6 bases at V and 2 bases at J, with 20 bases between the two ends. The CDR3 extends over 16 amino acids. The CDR3 region has the DNA TGCAGTGCCGGCCGAGGCAGGGGCGTCGGCAATCAGCCCCAGCATTTT. It yields the protein CSAGRGRGVGNQPQHF.

The table lists this clonotype with a few counts. The genes are TRBV29-1 and TRBJ2-1; unclear D gene. Trimming shortened V by 3 bases and J by 12 bases, and 12 bases separated the two germline ends. This CDR3 contains 11 residues. Germline V CDR1 and CDR2: SQVTM, ANQGSEA. For the CDR3, the DNA is TGCAGCGTTGATCCCCCTTGGTGGCAGTTCTTC. Translation: CSVDPPWWQFF.

In its sample, this clonotype was seen once. The chain employs TRBV12-3 or TRBV12-4 and TRBJ2-7, with 9 bases fitting TRBD2. There are 14 residues in the CDR3. Trimming at V came to 6 bases and at J to 3 bases, leaving 6 bases not matched to a gene. CDR3 residues: CASRRTSDYYEQYF. As DNA, the CDR3 is TGTGCCAGCAGGAGGACTAGCGACTACTACGAGCAGTACTTC.

The chain couples TRBV7-9 to TRBJ2-5; perhaps D is TRBD1 or TRBD2 (5 bases each). This CDR3 region has 18 residues. CDR1 SEHNR and CDR2 FQNEAQ come from the germline V gene (reference sequence). The V gene lost 2 bases and the J gene lost 2 bases, with 21 bases spanning the gap. The CDR3 loop is CASSLYFLGAVLQETQYF. DNA for the CDR3: TGTGCCAGCAGCTTATATTTTCTCGGGGCAGTCCTTCAAGAGACCCAGTACTTC.

This clonotype appeared once. This rearrangement joins TRBV5-5 to TRBJ1-1, with 9 bases that match TRBD1. The V and J ends lost 3 bases and 6 bases, in that order; junction bases with no gene match: 9. Germline CDR1 and CDR2: SGHKS and YYEKEE (reference sequence). This CDR3 has 15 residues. The CDR3 is CASSSSGQGHAEAFF. Written as DNA, the CDR3 is TGTGCCAGCAGCTCCTCGGGACAGGGACACGCTGAAGCTTTCTTT.

This sequence joins TRBV12-3 or TRBV12-4 and TRBJ2-4; 7 bases match TRBD2. The CDR3 totals 19 residues. The junction had 13 bases not matched to a gene; V was cut back by 1 base and J by 1 base. DNA for the CDR3: TGTGCCAGCAGTTTAGGGGAGGGTTTGGGATTGACGGCCAAAAACATTCAGTACTTC. Protein product: CASSLGEGLGLTAKNIQYF.

This rearrangement joins TRBV20-1 to TRBJ2-3; 9 positions agree with TRBD2. The CDR3 has 13 residues. J was trimmed by 6 bases and V by 5 bases; bases with no gene match: 6. Germline V gene sequence: CDR1 DFQATT, CDR2 SNEGSKA (reference sequence). The CDR3 nucleotides are TGCAGTGCTTTCCTAGCGGGATTGGATACGCAGTATTTT. The encoded protein is CSAFLAGLDTQYF.

This chain links TRBV12-3 or TRBV12-4 with TRBJ2-1, with 9 bases matching TRBD2. This CDR3 is built from 15 residues. Unmatched junction bases numbered 6, after V lost 5 bases and J lost 4 bases. The DNA of the CDR3 is TGTGCCAGCAGTCCCAGCGGGAGGTATTACAATGAGCAGTTCTTC. Translating it yields CASSPSGRYYNEQFF.

The chain joins TRBV20-1 to TRBJ1-1; 8 nucleotides match TRBD1. This CDR3 region has 13 residues. Trimming took 1 base from V and 6 from J; bases not matched to a gene: 4. Looked up from germline, CDR1 is DFQATT and CDR2 is SNEGSKA (reference sequence). The CDR3 DNA reads TGCAGTGCTAGAGTAAGGGACAGGTCTGAAGCTTTCTTT. It encodes CSARVRDRSEAFF.

The chain has TRBV28 and TRBJ2-3; the match to TRBD1 covers 8 bases. CDR3 length: 14 residues. Germline CDR1 MDHEN, CDR2 SYDVKM. V lost 2 bases to trimming and J lost 5 bases; unmatched junction nucleotides: 3. The CDR3 bases are TGTGCCAGCAGTTTACAGGGGGCTAAAGATACGCAGTATTTT. Translated, it gives CASSLQGAKDTQYF.

This clonotype was detected a few times. The chain recombines TRBV5-1 with TRBJ2-5, with D perhaps assigned TRBD1 or TRBD2 (5 bases each). The CDR3 is 13 amino acids. The germline V gene has CDR1 SGHRS and CDR2 YFSETQ. V was clipped by 3 bases and J by 5 bases, with 11 bases between them. The CDR3 sequence is CASSSGPMETQYF. The CDR3 DNA reads as TGCGCCAGCAGCTCGGGACCAATGGAGACCCAGTACTTC.

V gene TRBV5-6 combines with J gene TRBJ2-1; TRBD2 is a possible D gene (6 bases). This CDR3 has 17 amino acids. Trimming pared 0 bases from V and 4 bases from J, leaving 17 bases between. The germline CDR1 and CDR2 sequences are SGHDT and YYEEEE. The chain's CDR3 is CASSLAARERRYNEQFF. CDR3 nucleotide sequence: TGTGCCAGCAGCTTGGCCGCCCGGGAGAGGCGTTACAATGAGCAGTTCTTC.

This chain connects TRBV6-5 to TRBJ2-3; TRBD2 matches at 9 bases. The germline CDR1 and CDR2 sequences are MNHEY and SVGAGI. Trimming cost V 6 bases and J 5 bases; bases outside gene matches: 18. The CDR3 is 18 amino acids. The CDR3 DNA is TGTGCCAGCAGCCTCGAGTTCCCGCGGGAGGGCCGAATAGATACGCAGTATTTT. Translating gives CASSLEFPREGRIDTQYF.

The V call is TRBV4-1, the J call TRBJ2-5; D may match TRBD1 or TRBD2 (5 bases each). The CDR3 sequence is 15 residues long. Trimming removed 0 bases at V and 11 bases at J, with 19 bases between. Germline V gives CDR1 MGHRA, CDR2 YSYEKL. The CDR3 spells CASSQDPGPRWQQYF. The CDR3 DNA reads as TGCGCCAGCAGCCAAGATCCGGGACCCCGCTGGCAGCAGTACTTC.

This clonotype was counted between two and nine times. V gene TRBV10-3 combines with J gene TRBJ2-3, with TRBD2 matching 12 bases. The germline CDR1 and CDR2 sequences are ENHRY and SYGVKD. There are 16 residues in the CDR3. V shed 4 bases, J shed 3 bases, and the junction held 5 bases outside the gene matches. The CDR3 loop is CAISGLAGASTDTQYF. In nucleotides, the CDR3 is TGTGCCATCAGTGGACTAGCGGGAGCGAGTACAGATACGCAGTATTTT.

This clonotype has only a few counts. The gene calls are TRBV5-1 and TRBJ2-3; TRBD1 agrees at 7 bases. With 4 bases clipped from V and 1 base from J, the junction kept 6 bases outside the gene matches. This CDR3 contains 15 residues. CDR1 and CDR2 (germline): SGHRS, YFSETQ. CDR3 protein: CASSGGQAGTDTQYF. The CDR3 nucleotides read TGCGCCAGCAGCGGCGGACAGGCGGGCACAGATACGCAGTATTTT.

The chain carries TRBV5-1 and TRBJ2-7; D unresolved. The CDR3 is 14 residues long. CDR1 and CDR2 (germline): SGHRS, YFSETQ. The V and J ends lost 2 bases and 5 bases respectively, with 14 bases between them. CDR3 nucleotides: TGCGCCAGCAGCTTAATCTCCACAGACAACGAGCAGTACTTC. Translating gives CASSLISTDNEQYF.

The genes are TRBV3-1 and TRBJ2-3; no definite D call. This CDR3 is 13 amino acids long. Germline V gives CDR1 LGHDT, CDR2 YNNKEL (reference sequence). V lost 4 bases and J lost 4, with 9 bases in between. The CDR3 reads CASSPPNSDTQYF. As DNA, the CDR3 is TGTGCCAGCAGCCCCCCCAACTCAGATACGCAGTATTTT.

This rearrangement joins TRBV20-1 to TRBJ2-5, with 7 bases that match TRBD2. Losses at the gene ends were 5 bases for V and 3 bases for J; bases not matched to a gene: 6. The CDR3 covers 13 residues. From germline, CDR1 is DFQATT and CDR2 SNEGSKA (reference sequence). CDR3 DNA: TGCAGTGCTTCCGCTAGCGGTAAAGAGACCCAGTACTTC. It is translated as CSASASGKETQYF.

In its sample, this clonotype was seen once. Written as DNA, the CDR3 is TGTGCCAGCAGCGCCGACAAGGGGTTGAGAGAGACCCAGTACTTC. It yields the protein CASSADKGLRETQYF. The chain carries TRBV3-1 and TRBJ2-5; possible D gene TRBD1, 5 bases. The ends were cut back, 5 bases at V and 4 bases at J, with 17 bases in the middle. CDR3 length: 15 residues. CDR1 and CDR2 (germline): LGHDT, YNNKEL (reference sequence).